The 11 T cell receptor beta chains listed next were all sequenced from one sample in a study of blood T cell repertoires in COVID-19. Assay used: immunoSEQ multiplex PCR; TCRdb lists only in-frame clones, some missing. The sample carries around 200,000 clones, approximately 90% recorded once. The sample taken for sequencing was peripheral blood. These receptors originate from a man younger than 45 with acute or convalescent COVID-19.

The V gene is TRBV18, the J gene TRBJ2-1; TRBD2 agrees at 14 bases. This CDR3 comprises 14 residues. Germline trimming cut 6 bases from V and 6 bases from J; bases unmatched to any gene: 1. In germline, CDR1 is KGHSH, CDR2 LQKENI. For the CDR3, the DNA is TGTGCCAGCTCGGGGACTAGCGGGAGCAATGAGCAGTTCTTC. Amino acids: CASSGTSGSNEQFF.

This clone was seen just once. The chain is built from TRBV4-1 and TRBJ2-3; D possibly corresponds to TRBD2 (6 bases). The V gene lost 4 bases and the J gene lost 2 bases, with 13 bases spanning the gap. The CDR3 consists of 15 residues. Per germline, CDR1 MGHRA and CDR2 YSYEKL. This chain's CDR3 is CASSPGLLITDTQYF. The CDR3 DNA reads as TGCGCCAGCAGCCCGGGACTTCTAATCACAGATACGCAGTATTTT.

V usage is TRBV7-3 and J usage is TRBJ2-1, with D possibly matching TRBD2 (5 bases). Germline V gives CDR1 SGHTA, CDR2 FQGTGA. The CDR3 has 12 amino acids. V lost 2 bases and J lost 10, with 9 bases in between. CDR3 protein: CASSLLAREQFF. CDR3 bases: TGTGCCAGCAGCTTACTAGCTCGCGAGCAGTTCTTC.

This clone was observed once. CDR3 residues: CASSLVTGAGKLFF. CDR3 DNA sequence: TGTGCCAGCAGTTTAGTGACAGGGGCGGGAAAACTGTTTTTT. V and J are TRBV28 and TRBJ1-4, with 8 nucleotides matching TRBD1. Looked up from germline, CDR1 is MDHEN and CDR2 is SYDVKM. After removal of 2 bases from V and 10 bases from J, the junction contained 6 bases not matched to a gene. The CDR3 covers 14 residues.

This chain uses TRBV7-9 with TRBJ2-7; TRBD2 might be the D (5 bases). The length of the CDR3 is 17 residues. The V and J ends lost 4 bases and 3 bases respectively, with 22 bases between them. The germline gives CDR1 SEHNR, CDR2 FQNEAQ (reference sequence). CDR3 coding DNA: TGTGCCAGCAGCTCCAATAGAAGAGGGTTGGGTGGCTACGAGCAGTACTTC. Residues: CASSSNRRGLGGYEQYF.

This clone came up a few times. V usage is TRBV25-1 and J usage is TRBJ2-6; no clear D gene. The germline CDR1 and CDR2 sequences are MGHDK and SYGVNS. Trimming stripped 4 bases from V and 3 bases from J, with 4 bases between. The CDR3 is 13 amino acids. The CDR3 coding sequence is TGTGCCAGCAGTGTTATTGGGGCCAACGTCCTGACTTTC. Its translation is CASSVIGANVLTF. The full variable domain, completed using reference TRBV25-1 and TRBJ2-6, is EADIYQTPRYLVIGTGKKITLECSQTMGHDKMYWYQQDPGMELHLIHYSYGVNSTEKGDLSSESTVSRIRTEHFPLTLESARPSHTSQYLCASSVIGANVLTFGAGSRLTVL.

The CDR3, as DNA: TGTGCCAGCAGCCCCGAAACCGGGACAGGGCTCCCCACTGAAGCTTTCTTT. Its protein is CASSPETGTGLPTEAFF. The chain uses TRBV5-6 and TRBJ1-1, with 9 bases lining up with TRBD1. The length of the CDR3 is 17 residues. Looked up from germline, CDR1 is SGHDT and CDR2 is YYEEEE. Trimming took 4 bases from V and 4 from J; bases not matched to a gene: 14.

The chain has TRBV10-1 and TRBJ1-1; 7 bases agree with TRBD1. Germline V gene sequence: CDR1 WNHNN, CDR2 SYGVQD (reference sequence). J lost 4 bases, V lost 6 bases, and 5 bases had no gene match. The CDR3 has 13 amino acids. The CDR3 loop reads CASRRGQGTEAFF. CDR3 nucleotides: TGCGCCAGCAGGAGGGGGCAAGGCACTGAAGCTTTCTTT.

The rearrangement uses TRBV19 and TRBJ1-1; D remains ambiguous. The CDR3 has 13 amino acids. Germline assignment: CDR1 LNHDA and CDR2 SQIVND (reference sequence). Between the trimmed V and J ends, which lost 4 bases and 1 base, there was a span of 7 bases. CDR3 protein: CASSRAGNTEAFF. The CDR3 nucleotides read TGTGCCAGTAGTAGAGCAGGGAACACTGAAGCTTTCTTT.

In its sample, this clone was seen once. V gene TRBV30 combines with J gene TRBJ2-7; D possibly corresponds to TRBD1 (6 bases). Germline CDR1 and CDR2: GTSNPN and SVGIG (reference sequence). V lost 2 bases and J lost 2, with 10 bases in between. This CDR3 has 13 amino acids. CDR3: CAWSRTEAYEQYF. As DNA, the CDR3 is TGTGCCTGGAGTAGGACAGAAGCCTACGAGCAGTACTTC. Supplemented by reference TRBV30 and TRBJ2-7, the full variable domain reads SQTIHQWPATLVQPVGSPLSLECTVEGTSNPNLYWYRQAAGRGLQLLFYSVGIGQISSEVPQNLSASRPQDRQFILSSKKLLLSDSGFYLCAWSRTEAYEQYFGPGTRLTVT.

This chain joins TRBV5-6 and TRBJ2-2; 8 positions match TRBD1. V was clipped by 4 bases and J by 7 bases; unmatched bases: 12. The CDR3 spans 16 residues. The V gene's germline CDR1 is SGHDT and CDR2 YYEEEE. The CDR3 bases are TGTGCCAGCAGCCCGGCTCTAGGACAGGGTTACGGGGAGCTGTTTTTT. It codes for CASSPALGQGYGELFF.